One sample yielded the 18 T cell receptor beta chains listed below, sequenced in a study of T cells expressing NK-cell markers. TCRdb re-called the 5' RACE reads; one entry per CDR3 protein, DNA not given. This sample carries hundreds of thousands of distinct CDR3 sequences, with more than 3.5% going to the ten biggest clones. Sequenced sample: blood T cells: a sorted CD56 or NKG2C T cell subset, CD4+ or CD8+ T cells, or bulk PBMC T cells (not recorded which). These receptors all come from a woman between 18 and 69 years old in good health.

This chain connects TRBV20-1 to TRBJ1-5. The CDR3 has 13 residues. Germline-derived CDR1 and CDR2 are DFQATT and SNEGSKA (reference sequence). The CDR3 loop reads CSANRQNYQPQHF.

This chain connects TRBV5-4 to TRBJ2-1. CDR1 SGHNT and CDR2 YYREEE come from the germline V gene (reference sequence). The CDR3 contains 16 residues. The CDR3 sequence is CASSFGGRRTHNEQFF.

The rearrangement uses TRBV10-1 and TRBJ1-2; TCRdb returns TRBD1, unconfirmable since there is no DNA. Germline CDR1 WNHNN, CDR2 SYGVQD (reference sequence). This CDR3 region has 16 residues. The CDR3 sequence: CASSESGTPANYGYTF.

This chain links TRBV12-3 or TRBV12-4 with TRBJ2-2; TCRdb returns TRBD2, unconfirmable since there is no DNA. The CDR3 loop spans 15 amino acids. The CDR3 protein is CASSRLAANTGELFF.

V and J are TRBV7-3 and TRBJ2-2. This CDR3 is 14 amino acids long. Germline V CDR1 and CDR2: SGHTA, FQGTGA. The CDR3 sequence is CASSLIRNTGELFF.

The chain uses TRBV11-2 and TRBJ1-4; the TCRdb call, TRBD1, lacks DNA for checking. Germline-derived CDR1 and CDR2 are SGHAT and FQNNGV. CDR3 length equals 12 residues. CDR3 amino acids: CASSFTGEKLFF.

The chain couples TRBV5-6 to TRBJ2-2; TCRdb gives TRBD1 as the D gene, but with no DNA this cannot be confirmed. The CDR3 consists of 16 residues. In germline, CDR1 is SGHDT, CDR2 YYEEEE. CDR3 sequence: CASSVFGDRGTGELFF.

The V gene is TRBV3-1, the J gene TRBJ1-2; TCRdb proposes TRBD1, but this gene call is untestable without DNA. This CDR3 contains 14 residues. Germline assignment: CDR1 LGHDT and CDR2 YNNKEL (reference sequence). CDR3: CASSLLGQGYGYTF. The full variable domain, in which reference TRBV3-1 and TRBJ1-2 provide the parts outside the CDR3, is DTAVSQTPKYLVTQMGNDKSIKCEQNLGHDTMYWYKQDSKKFLKIMFSYNNKELIINETVPNRFSPKSPDKAHLNLHINSLELGDSAVYFCASSLLGQGYGYTFGSGTRLTVV.

The V call is TRBV4-3, the J call TRBJ2-2; TCRdb's D call, TRBD2, is unchecked because there is no DNA. Germline lookup yields CDR1 LGHNA and CDR2 YSLEER. This CDR3 contains 17 residues. The CDR3 sequence is CASSQGGGGSNTGELFF.

V gene TRBV20-1 combines with J gene TRBJ2-3; TCRdb outputs TRBD1, but without DNA this stays unchecked. The CDR3 has 15 residues. CDR1 and CDR2 (germline): DFQATT, SNEGSKA (reference sequence). The CDR3 reads CSAPSWGRGTDTQYF.

J is TRBJ2-3 and V is TRBV11-2; TCRdb's assignment of TRBD2 cannot be checked, as there is no DNA. CDR3 size: 18 residues. Germline CDR1 SGHAT, CDR2 FQNNGV. The CDR3: CASSLSLGLAFSTDTQYF.

This chain links TRBV7-2 with TRBJ1-1. The CDR3 runs to 13 residues. Germline assignment: CDR1 SGHTA and CDR2 FQGNSA. CDR3 sequence reads: CASSLGLSTEAFF. The complete variable domain, with remaining parts taken from reference TRBV7-2 and TRBJ1-1, reads GAGVSQSPSNKVTEKGKDVELRCDPISGHTALYWYRQSLGQGLEFLIYFQGNSAPDKSGLPSDRFSAERTGGSVSTLTIQRTQQEDSAVYLCASSLGLSTEAFFGQGTRLTVV.

The chain carries TRBV4-3 and TRBJ1-2; TCRdb selects TRBD1, and the lack of DNA leaves this call unchecked. This CDR3 region has 15 residues. Per germline, CDR1 LGHNA and CDR2 YSLEER. The CDR3 sequence is CASSQEERVGYGYTF.

The chain is built from TRBV9 and TRBJ2-1; TCRdb's D gene call, TRBD1, goes unchecked for lack of DNA. Germline CDR1 and CDR2: SGDLS and YYNGEE. CDR3 length: 13 amino acids. CDR3 protein: CASSVNRYNEQFF.

The rearrangement uses TRBV20-1 and TRBJ2-7; TCRdb names TRBD1, which stays unverified in the absence of DNA. Germline-derived CDR1 and CDR2 are DFQATT and SNEGSKA (reference sequence). The CDR3 sequence is 15 residues long. CDR3 sequence: CSASRGEAVAYEQYF.

By frequency, this clonotype registers medium-sized. This chain links TRBV12-3 or TRBV12-4 with TRBJ2-7; the D gene TCRdb calls, TRBD1, cannot be checked with no DNA. The CDR3 sequence is 14 residues long. The CDR3 loop is CASSFQGTGYEQYF.

This chain connects TRBV29-1 to TRBJ2-3; TCRdb lists TRBD2, though no DNA is available to test this call. The CDR3 totals 15 residues. CDR1 is SQVTM, CDR2 ANQGSEA, per germline. This CDR3 is CSVVQRGGRADTQYF.

The V and J genes are TRBV6-5 and TRBJ1-2; the D call of TRBD1 rests on TCRdb alone, since no DNA is present to check it. The CDR3 length is 12 residues. Germline CDR1 MNHEY, CDR2 SVGAGI. The CDR3 loop is CASSSGGYGYTF.